This TCR beta chain is drawn from a study of blood T cells in healthy people across ages. In the study overall: For every two T cells, template switching captured about one barcoded beta molecule.

Combining a sample-barcoded 5' primer with a J-beta primer mix, a second PCR ran for 7 to 11 cycles. Samples each returned at least 3 million CDR3-containing paired-end reads. TCRdb processed the 5' RACE reads anew with MiXCR; each CDR3 protein has one entry. This repertoire shows 2 million or so distinct CDR3 sequences, around 48% found once; its top ten account for around 2.1%. This clonotype was picked up one time. The antigen remains undetermined. V shed 0 bases and J 7 bases; nucleotides not matched to a gene: 3. This CDR3 has 14 residues. In germline, CDR1 is MNHEY, CDR2 SVGAGI. Findings and caveats of the study: Unsorted PBMCs ruled out conclusive naive versus antigen-experienced comparison. Changes in expanded clonotypes were possibly confounded, as the CMV status of donors was unknown.

The sequence was collected from a woman aged 40 to 50 in good health. Sequencing was performed on blood. J is TRBJ1-2 and V is TRBV6-5; 9 bases line up with TRBD1. The CDR3 nucleotides are TGTGCCAGCAGTTACTCGACGACAGGGGGTGGCTACACCTTC. It yields the protein CASSYSTTGGGYTF.